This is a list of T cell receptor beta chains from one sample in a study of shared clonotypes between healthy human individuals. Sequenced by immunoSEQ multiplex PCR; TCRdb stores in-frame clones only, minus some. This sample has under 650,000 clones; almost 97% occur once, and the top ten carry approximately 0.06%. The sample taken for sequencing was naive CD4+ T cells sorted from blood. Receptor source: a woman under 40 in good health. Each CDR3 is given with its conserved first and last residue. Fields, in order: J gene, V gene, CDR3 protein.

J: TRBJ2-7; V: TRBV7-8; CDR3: CASSLSVGRAPYEQYF
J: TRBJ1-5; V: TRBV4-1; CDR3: CASSLESVGAESNQPQHF
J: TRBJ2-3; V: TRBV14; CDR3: CASSQEAGRRDTQYF
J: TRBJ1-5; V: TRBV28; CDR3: CASSPGFNQPQHF
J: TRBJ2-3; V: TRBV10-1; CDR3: CASSQAGREDTQYF
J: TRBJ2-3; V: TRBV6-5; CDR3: CASSPGLAGRDTQYF
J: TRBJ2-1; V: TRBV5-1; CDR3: CASSWGQGYNEQFF
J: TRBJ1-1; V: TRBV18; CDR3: CASSPRGRELNTEAFF
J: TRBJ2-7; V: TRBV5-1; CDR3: CASSLVLAGGYEQYF
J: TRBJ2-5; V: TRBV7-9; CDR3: CASSLPRASGRQETQYF
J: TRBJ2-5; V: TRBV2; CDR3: CASSVVSGQRTGETQYF
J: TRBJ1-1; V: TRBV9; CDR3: CASSGHRGLHTEAFF
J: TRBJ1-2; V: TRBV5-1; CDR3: CASTPDPDRGGYTF
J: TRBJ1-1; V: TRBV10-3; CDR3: CAITKEMNTEAFF
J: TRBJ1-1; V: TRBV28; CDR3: CASCRLLWTEAFF
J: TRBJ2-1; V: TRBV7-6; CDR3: CASSKRFNEQFF
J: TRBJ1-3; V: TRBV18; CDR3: CASSLAGTGKSGNTIYF
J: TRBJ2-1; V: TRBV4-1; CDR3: CASSRLQGIEQFF
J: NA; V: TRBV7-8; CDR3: CASSRGEGNEQYF
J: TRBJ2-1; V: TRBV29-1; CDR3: CSASVGRAEYNEQFF
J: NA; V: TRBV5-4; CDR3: CASSPAGTGPYEQYF
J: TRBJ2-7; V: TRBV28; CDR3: CASSPRGGGTEGQYF
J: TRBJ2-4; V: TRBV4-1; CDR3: CASSQEGGQDKNIQYF
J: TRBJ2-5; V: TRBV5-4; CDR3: CASSLPSGGRETQYF
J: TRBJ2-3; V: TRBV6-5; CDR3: CASRQRGTDTQYF
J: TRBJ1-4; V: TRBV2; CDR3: CASSSNGKNEKLFF
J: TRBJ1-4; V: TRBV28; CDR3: CASSMRQGDEKLFF
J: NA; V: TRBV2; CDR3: CASNPGGYEQYF
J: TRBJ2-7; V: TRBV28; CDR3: CASSLGGPQGQYF
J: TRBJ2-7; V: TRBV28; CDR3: CASSFSQGYSYEQYF
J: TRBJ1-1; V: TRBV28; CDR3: CASSYSNRDRGRLGTGLNTEAFF